The rows below give T cell receptor beta chains drawn from one sample of a study of T cells in Graves' hyperthyroidism and ophthalmopathy. A single record per CDR3 protein comes from TCRdb applying MiXCR to the multiplex PCR reads. The data hold 350,000 to 400,000 distinct CDR3 sequences, with 14% observed a single time. Sequenced material: blood. The origin of the receptors is a woman between 55 and 75 years old with Graves' hyperthyroidism. Both conserved end residues are part of each CDR3. The D gene is left open where the match is weak. Expanded clones get a size class; other rows say once, few or many, or leave the size out.

TRBV7-8,TRBJ2-3,TRBD2,many,TGTGCCAGCAGCCCGACCGGGACTAGCGGGAGGCCGCGACGGGATACGCAGTATTTT,CASSPTGTSGRPRRDTQYF
TRBV6-2/TRBV6-3,TRBJ1-3,TRBD1,few,TGTGCCAGCAGTCTAACAGGGGGCACAGGAAACACCATATATTTT,CASSLTGGTGNTIYF
TRBV2,TRBJ2-1,TRBD2,many,TGTGCCAGCAGGGGACTAGCGGGAGCGGTCTACAATGAGCAGTTCTTC,CASRGLAGAVYNEQFF
TRBV27,TRBJ2-5,TRBD2,few,TGTGCCAGTCGGACTAGCGGGAGTGAGACCCAGTACTTC,CASRTSGSETQYF
TRBV18,TRBJ1-1,TRBD1,many,TGTGCCAGCTCCCGTACTGGGACAGAGAACACTGAAGCTTTCTTT,CASSRTGTENTEAFF
TRBV12-3/TRBV12-4,TRBJ1-4,.,many,TGTGCCAGCAGCAACCGGGACGTCCAGGGCCCTGAAAAACTGTTTTTT,CASSNRDVQGPEKLFF
TRBV7-9,TRBJ2-3,.,many,TGTGCCAGCAGCCCCCCAACCGGGCTAGGAGCGGTGGGAGATACGCAGTATTTT,CASSPPTGLGAVGDTQYF
TRBV2,TRBJ2-1,.,many,TGTGCCAGCAGTGTAGGGCGGTCTACCTACAATGAGCAGTTCTTC,CASSVGRSTYNEQFF
TRBV29-1,TRBJ2-6,.,few,TGCAGCGTTGAAGGGGGCGGCGGGCCTGGGGCCAACGTCCTGACTTTC,CSVEGGGGPGANVLTF
TRBV6-1,TRBJ2-1,TRBD2,few,TGTGCCAGCAGTGAAAACCCGGGACTAGCGGTCGATGAGCAGTTCTTC,CASSENPGLAVDEQFF
TRBV2,TRBJ2-3,TRBD2,.,TGTGCCAGCAGCGATCGGACTAGCGGGAGGGCCGGGGATACGAAGTATTTT,CASSDRTSGRAGDTKYF
TRBV10-1,TRBJ1-6,TRBD1,few,TGCGCCAGCAGTGAGGGACAGGAAAATTCACCCCTCCACTTT,CASSEGQENSPLHF
TRBV6-5,TRBJ1-1,.,many,TGTGCCAGCAGTTACGCCAGGGGTACGAACACTGAAGCTTTCTTT,CASSYARGTNTEAFF
TRBV2,TRBJ2-2,TRBD1,many,TGTGCCAGCAGTGAAGGACAGGGGAACACCGGGGAGCTGTTTTTT,CASSEGQGNTGELFF
TRBV19,TRBJ2-3,.,many,TGTGCCAGTAGTGACCCTGCCAGGACAGATACGCAGTATTTT,CASSDPARTDTQYF
TRBV20-1,TRBJ1-2,.,.,TGCAGTGCTAGAGATCCGGGGGGTACTAACTATGGCTACACCTTC,CSARDPGGTNYGYTF
TRBV2,TRBJ1-5,.,many,TGTGCCAGCAGTGATCGTAGGACGTTCAGGCCCCAGCATTTT,CASSDRRTFRPQHF
TRBV10-3,TRBJ1-2,.,many,TGTGCCATCAGTGATCTGAATACGAACTATGGCTACACCTTC,CAISDLNTNYGYTF
TRBV3-1,TRBJ1-2,.,.,TGTGCCAGCAGCGGCCAAACGGGACCGGAGAACTATGGCTACACCTTC,CASSGQTGPENYGYTF
TRBV9,TRBJ2-7,.,many,TGTGCCAGCAGCGCTCGGACGGATTCCTACGAGCAGTACTTC,CASSARTDSYEQYF
TRBV11-2,TRBJ1-1,.,many,TGTGCCAGCAGCCGACGAGGTGAAGCTTTCTTT,CASSRRGEAFF
TRBV7-9,TRBJ2-5,TRBD2,many,TGTGCCAGCAGCTTAGCTGGCGGGAGGGTAGAGACCCAGTACTTC,CASSLAGGRVETQYF
TRBV6-1,TRBJ2-3,TRBD1,.,TGTGCCAGCAGTTTCCTCGGACAGGGAAGGGGCTCAGATACGCAGTATTTT,CASSFLGQGRGSDTQYF
TRBV6-5,TRBJ2-7,.,few,TGTGCCAGCAGTTACCTGAATATGGGGCGCGGGGAGCAGTACTTC,CASSYLNMGRGEQYF
TRBV18,TRBJ1-5,TRBD1,many,TGTGCCAGCTCACCACCGGGGGTCGACAGGGGGCGGCAGCCCCAGCATTTT,CASSPPGVDRGRQPQHF
TRBV10-3,TRBJ1-1,.,.,TGTGCCATCCGGGCCGGGGGTAGGGAGAACACTGAAGCTTTCTTT,CAIRAGGRENTEAFF
TRBV7-9,TRBJ2-7,.,many,TGTGCCAGCAGTCCACTCCACGAGCAGTACTTC,CASSPLHEQYF
TRBV18,TRBJ1-1,.,many,TGTGCCAGCTCACCATTCGAAGGGGCGCGTGATGCCGAAGCTTTCTTT,CASSPFEGARDAEAFF
TRBV11-3,TRBJ2-5,TRBD2,many,TGTGCCAGCAGCTTACGGGTGGCTAGCGGGGAAGAGACCCAGTACTTC,CASSLRVASGEETQYF
TRBV11-3,TRBJ2-1,TRBD2,few,TGTGCCAGCAGCTTAGAACTAGCGGGAGTAGGAAATGAGCAGTTCTTC,CASSLELAGVGNEQFF
TRBV19,TRBJ2-7,.,few,TGTGCCAGTACCCCCAGGGGCCTGTCCTACGAGCAGTACTTC,CASTPRGLSYEQYF
TRBV20-1,TRBJ1-1,.,many,TGCAGTGCTAGCCGGGGGGCCGGGAACACTGAAGCTTTCTTT,CSASRGAGNTEAFF
TRBV9,TRBJ2-7,.,.,TGTGCCAGCAGCGCTGACCGGGACAAGGACAACGAGCAGTACTTC,CASSADRDKDNEQYF
TRBV20-1,TRBJ1-5,TRBD1,.,TGCAGTGCGGCCAGGGGGAGCAATCAGCCCCAGCATTTT,CSAARGSNQPQHF
TRBV12-3/TRBV12-4,TRBJ2-7,.,many,TGTGCCAGCAGTCAGGGCCATTACGAGCAGTACTTC,CASSQGHYEQYF
TRBV20-1,TRBJ2-7,TRBD2,many,TGCAGTGCTAGACCCCCTCCCGGGACTAGCGGGAACTACGAGCAGTACTTC,CSARPPPGTSGNYEQYF
TRBV9,TRBJ2-7,TRBD2,.,TGTGCCAGCAGCCCCGAGCGGGGGACCTCCTACGAGCAGTACTTC,CASSPERGTSYEQYF
TRBV7-9,TRBJ2-7,.,.,TGTGCCAGCAGCTTAGTCCAAGTCTCCTACGAGCAGTACTTC,CASSLVQVSYEQYF
TRBV10-1,TRBJ2-3,TRBD2,.,TGCGCCAGCAGTGGAGTGGAGGGGACTAGCGGGACGGATACGCAGTATTTT,CASSGVEGTSGTDTQYF
TRBV28,TRBJ2-7,TRBD2,.,TGTGCCAGCAGTTTATGGATACCCGCCGCTACCGGGACTAGCGAGCAGTACTTC,CASSLWIPAATGTSEQYF
TRBV29-1,TRBJ2-3,.,few,TGCAGCGTTGATATGGTTAGCGCTGCTAGCACAGATACGCAGTATTTT,CSVDMVSAASTDTQYF